The entry below describes one T cell receptor beta chain. Its antigen is not known. These data originate in a study of cytomegalovirus exposure and HLA in healthy donors. V gave up 1 base and J gave up 0 bases, with 7 bases separating them. CDR3 length: 14 residues. Germline V gene data show CDR1 as MRHNA and CDR2 as SNTAGT. General study points: For most TCR sequences rarity was the rule, although some public TCRs occurred in many donors. Some 150 TCR beta chains were listed as cytomegalovirus-associated.

The table came from immunoSEQ multiplex PCR; TCRdb's copy has only in-frame clones and leaves some out. The sample has 150,000 to 200,000 clones, 84% seen once; the top ten hold roughly 10%. This sequence was found in a man younger than 45 in good health and CMV-seropositive. Sequencing was performed on PBMCs. This chain links TRBV6-4 with TRBJ2-7; D is possibly TRBD2 (5 bases). The chain's CDR3 is CASSDYGISYEQYF. For the CDR3, the DNA is TGTGCCAGCAGTGACTACGGGATCTCCTACGAGCAGTACTTC.